This T cell receptor (beta chain) was captured by sequencing in a study of T-cell reconstitution after alpha-beta-depleted transplantation in children. Broader study findings: Most T-cell counts and diversity one year after the transplant came from T cells that were newly produced. Alpha-beta T cells present about two months after transplant were reported to originate from several hundred expanded graft clones. Surviving recipient cells, namely T cells and thymic progenitors, were the source of high day-60 TCRbeta diversity in some patients.

Preparation of the TCRbeta library was carried out with unique molecular identifiers. MiXCR, applied by TCRdb to the PCR reads, yields one record per CDR3 protein. The sample includes about 980,000 distinct CDR3 sequences, around 30% of them seen just once. A remark on this clonotype: The antigen is undetermined. The conserved closing phenylalanine or tryptophan is absent in this CDR3, likely reflecting a read error.

This CDR3 comprises 18 residues. V lost 3 bases and J 5 bases, leaving 25 bases between the germline ends. Germline assignment: CDR1 SGHAT and CDR2 FQDESV (reference sequence). The rearrangement uses TRBV11-1 and TRBJ2-5; perhaps TRBD2 as D (6 bases). This sample comprised PBMCs, mostly from graft donor cells, obtained 360 days after TCRalphabeta/CD19-depleted stem cell transplant. The sequence derives from a boy in the first two years of life who had a stem cell transplant for SCID, so the T cells may come from the graft donor. The CDR3 DNA follows: TGTGCCAGCAGCTTTGTATATCCGGGAGACAGCCCGGCGGAGACCCAGTACTAC. Protein: CASSFVYPGDSPAETQYY.